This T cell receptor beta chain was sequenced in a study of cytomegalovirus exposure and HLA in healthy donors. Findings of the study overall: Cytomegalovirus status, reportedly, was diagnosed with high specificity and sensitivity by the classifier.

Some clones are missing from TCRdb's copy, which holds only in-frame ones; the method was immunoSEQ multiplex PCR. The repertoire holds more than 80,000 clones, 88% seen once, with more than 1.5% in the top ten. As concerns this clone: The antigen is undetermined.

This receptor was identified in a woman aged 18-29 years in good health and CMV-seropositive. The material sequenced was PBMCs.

This CDR3 reads CASSLSTSGATYNEQFF. In DNA, the CDR3 is TGTGCCAGCAGTTTATCGACTAGCGGGGCCACCTACAATGAGCAGTTCTTC. The chain has TRBV27 and TRBJ2-1; 11 nucleotides match TRBD2. The length of the CDR3 is 17 residues. V lost 0 bases, J lost 2 bases, and 3 bases stayed unmatched. Per the germline V gene, CDR1 is MNHEY and CDR2 is SMNVEV (reference sequence).